The rows below give T cell receptor beta chains drawn from one sample of a study of blood T cell repertoires in COVID-19. Libraries were prepared by immunoSEQ multiplex PCR; TCRdb keeps only in-frame clonotypes and omits some of them. The data show just over 80,000 clones, about 76% seen once. Sequences were obtained from peripheral blood. Receptors were obtained from a man older than 75 with acute or convalescent COVID-19. The CDR3 runs from the conserved cysteine through the conserved F or W. D genes are given only for firm matches. Expanded clones are given a class, and other clones once, few, many or no size at all.

clone size | J gene | D gene | V gene | CDR3 protein | CDR3 DNA
NA | TRBJ1-2 | TRBD1 | TRBV28 | CASSLDRGDGYTF | TGTGCCAGCAGTTTGGACAGGGGAGATGGCTACACCTTC
NA | TRBJ2-5 | TRBD2 | TRBV19 | CATRTSVAETQYF | TGTGCCACCCGAACTAGCGTAGCAGAGACCCAGTACTTC
NA | TRBJ2-1 | NA | TRBV7-9 | CASSRGGEQFF | TGTGCCAGCAGTCGAGGGGGTGAGCAGTTCTTC
NA | TRBJ1-2 | NA | TRBV5-1 | CASSLGLAGVSYGYTF | TGCGCCAGCAGCTTAGGACTGGCAGGGGTTAGCTATGGCTACACCTTC
NA | TRBJ2-5 | NA | TRBV18 | CASSPILAQETQYF | TGTGCCAGCTCACCAATCCTAGCCCAAGAGACCCAGTACTTC
NA | TRBJ2-1 | NA | TRBV7-3 | CASSPGSEQFF | TGTGCCAGCAGCCCCGGGTCCGAGCAGTTCTTC
NA | TRBJ1-2 | TRBD1 | TRBV7-3 | CASSSTQGAGYTF | TGTGCCAGCAGCAGCACCCAGGGGGCCGGCTACACCTTC
NA | TRBJ1-2 | NA | TRBV28 | CASSPGHIYGYTF | TGTGCCAGCAGTCCGGGACATATCTATGGCTACACCTTC
once | TRBJ1-5 | TRBD1 | TRBV12-3/TRBV12-4 | CASSTGGNQPQHF | TGTGCCAGCAGTACAGGGGGCAATCAGCCCCAGCATTTT
NA | TRBJ1-1 | NA | TRBV28 | CASRLLGGNTEAFF | TGTGCCAGCAGGCTGTTGGGGGGGAACACTGAAGCTTTCTTT
many | TRBJ2-2 | TRBD2 | TRBV6-2/TRBV6-3 | CASTPGTSENTGELFF | TGTGCCAGCACCCCCGGGACTAGCGAGAACACCGGGGAGCTGTTTTTT
NA | TRBJ2-7 | TRBD1 | TRBV18 | CASSMGQGSFSYEQYF | TGTGCCAGCTCAATGGGACAGGGGTCGTTCTCCTACGAGCAGTACTTC
NA | TRBJ1-1 | NA | TRBV21-1 | CASSNPPENEAFF | TGTGCCAGCAGCAACCCCCCGGAGAATGAAGCTTTCTTT
NA | TRBJ2-4 | TRBD2 | TRBV3-1/TRBV3-2 | CASSQGLADSAKNIQYF | TGTGCCAGCAGCCAAGGGCTAGCGGATTCGGCCAAAAACATTCAGTACTTC
NA | TRBJ2-3 | TRBD2 | TRBV7-2 | CASSSMGLAGKDTQYF | TGTGCCAGCAGTTCTATGGGACTAGCGGGTAAAGATACGCAGTATTTT
NA | TRBJ1-6 | TRBD1 | TRBV11-2 | CASSFSHRGSSYNSPLHF | TGTGCCAGCAGCTTCTCCCACAGGGGGAGCTCCTATAATTCACCCCTCCACTTT
few | TRBJ1-6 | NA | TRBV7-6 | CASSLNAGTNSPLHF | TGTGCCAGCAGCTTAAATGCGGGGACTAATTCACCCCTCCACTTT
once | TRBJ2-5 | TRBD2 | TRBV18 | CASSPRTSVQETQYF | TGTGCCAGCTCACCACGGACTAGCGTTCAAGAGACCCAGTACTTC
NA | TRBJ1-1 | TRBD1 | TRBV28 | CASRPHRGYTEAFF | TGTGCCAGCAGACCTCACAGGGGATACACTGAAGCTTTCTTT
NA | TRBJ2-1 | TRBD2 | TRBV30 | CARGLAGLYNEQFF | TGTGCCCGCGGACTAGCGGGACTATACAATGAGCAGTTCTTC
few | TRBJ2-4 | TRBD1 | TRBV6-2/TRBV6-3 | CASSRTGGTKNIQYF | TGTGCCAGCAGCCGGACAGGGGGCACCAAAAACATTCAGTACTTC
once | TRBJ1-5 | TRBD1 | TRBV18 | CASSPGQESQPQHF | TGTGCCAGCTCACCCGGACAGGAGAGCCAGCCCCAGCATTTT
NA | TRBJ1-5 | NA | TRBV2 | CASSKDRASNQPQHF | TGTGCCAGCAGTAAGGACAGAGCTAGCAATCAGCCCCAGCATTTT
once | TRBJ1-5 | NA | TRBV5-4 | CASSFGAGSNQPQHF | TGTGCCAGCAGCTTTGGTGCAGGGTCCAATCAGCCCCAGCATTTT
NA | TRBJ2-1 | NA | TRBV7-2 | CASSLARPNSYNEQFF | TGTGCCAGCAGCTTAGCGCGCCCGAACTCCTACAATGAGCAGTTCTTC
NA | TRBJ1-5 | NA | TRBV6-1 | CASSLTDQPQHF | TGTGCCAGCAGTCTAACAGATCAGCCCCAGCATTTT
NA | TRBJ2-2 | NA | TRBV6-2/TRBV6-3 | CASSPGQNTGELFF | TGTGCCAGCAGTCCCGGACAGAACACCGGGGAGCTGTTTTTT
once | TRBJ2-3 | NA | TRBV24-1 | CATSDLGTDTQYF | TGTGCCACCAGTGACTTAGGCACAGATACGCAGTATTTT
NA | TRBJ2-5 | TRBD1 | TRBV29-1 | CSVAGGGETQYF | TGCAGCGTCGCAGGGGGTGGGGAGACCCAGTACTTC
NA | TRBJ1-2 | TRBD1 | TRBV4-2 | CASSQEDRILGYGYTF | TGTGCCAGCAGCCAGGAGGACAGGATCTTAGGGTATGGCTACACCTTC
NA | TRBJ1-2 | TRBD1 | TRBV7-2 | CASSLAGTGLGDGYTF | TGTGCCAGCAGCTTAGCAGGGACAGGCCTTGGGGATGGCTACACCTTC
NA | TRBJ2-7 | NA | TRBV5-1 | CASSSGARVYEQYF | TGCGCCAGCAGCTCGGGAGCCAGGGTCTACGAGCAGTACTTC
NA | TRBJ2-3 | TRBD2 | TRBV5-1 | CASSLRLADSTDTQYF | TGCGCCAGCAGCTTAAGGCTAGCGGATAGCACAGATACGCAGTATTTT
NA | TRBJ2-1 | TRBD2 | TRBV24-1 | CATATSGSYNEQFF | TGTGCCACCGCAACTAGCGGGTCCTACAATGAGCAGTTCTTC
few | TRBJ2-1 | NA | TRBV7-9 | CASNRAAHNEQFF | TGTGCCAGCAACAGGGCGGCTCACAATGAGCAGTTCTTC
NA | TRBJ2-7 | TRBD1 | TRBV5-5 | CASSLRDRYYEQYF | TGTGCCAGCAGCTTAAGGGACAGATACTACGAGCAGTACTTC
NA | TRBJ2-7 | NA | TRBV6-5 | CASMGRPPYEQYF | TGTGCCAGCATGGGGCGGCCGCCCTACGAGCAGTACTTC
once | TRBJ2-7 | NA | TRBV7-2 | CASSLDRVGEQYF | TGTGCCAGCAGCTTAGACAGGGTAGGGGAGCAGTACTTC
NA | TRBJ2-1 | TRBD1 | TRBV7-9 | CASSLTGANEQFF | TGTGCCAGCAGCTTAACAGGGGCAAATGAGCAGTTCTTC
NA | TRBJ1-6 | TRBD1 | TRBV5-1 | CASSDGGQGRSPLHF | TGCGCCAGCAGCGACGGGGGACAGGGAAGATCACCCCTCCACTTT
NA | TRBJ1-5 | TRBD1 | TRBV5-1 | CASSPRGNQPQHF | TGCGCCAGCAGCCCCAGGGGGAATCAGCCCCAGCATTTT
NA | TRBJ1-5 | TRBD1 | TRBV5-5 | CASSLDVGGWLQPQHF | TGTGCCAGCAGCTTGGATGTAGGGGGCTGGCTTCAGCCCCAGCATTTT